What follows describes a single TCR beta chain. Its antigen is not identified. The CDR3 length is 13 residues. Germline assignment: CDR1 LNHDA and CDR2 SQIVND (reference sequence). V was clipped by 4 bases and J by 5 bases, with 9 bases between them. These data originate in a study of chemoradiotherapy in HPV16-positive cancers. Broader study findings: HPV-specific T cells were functionally defined from only a couple of HPV16-positive patients.

TCRdb's table, derived via immunoSEQ multiplex PCR, lists solely in-frame clones and lacks some. The sample records some 16,000 clones, more than 60% being singletons. This sample was gathered from a patient who underwent chemoradiotherapy. This clonotype was obtained from a human donor with HPV-associated anogenital cancer. The chain has TRBV19 and TRBJ2-1; TRBD2 is a possible D gene (5 bases). The CDR3 coding sequence is TGTGCCAGTAGTAGCGGGCTCCACAATGAGCAGTTCTTC. This translates into CASSSGLHNEQFF.